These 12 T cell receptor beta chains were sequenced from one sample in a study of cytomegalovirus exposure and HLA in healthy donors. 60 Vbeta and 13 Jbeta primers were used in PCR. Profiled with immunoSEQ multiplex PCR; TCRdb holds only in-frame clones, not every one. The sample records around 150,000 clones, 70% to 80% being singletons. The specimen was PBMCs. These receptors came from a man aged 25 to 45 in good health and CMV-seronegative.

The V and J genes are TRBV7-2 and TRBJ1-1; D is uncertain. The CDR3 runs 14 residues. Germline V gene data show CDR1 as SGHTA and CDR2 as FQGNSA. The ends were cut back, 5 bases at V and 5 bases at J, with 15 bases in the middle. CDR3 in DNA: TGTGCCAGCAGCCCTCAGGCGTGGGCGACTGAAGCTTTCTTT. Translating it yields CASSPQAWATEAFF.

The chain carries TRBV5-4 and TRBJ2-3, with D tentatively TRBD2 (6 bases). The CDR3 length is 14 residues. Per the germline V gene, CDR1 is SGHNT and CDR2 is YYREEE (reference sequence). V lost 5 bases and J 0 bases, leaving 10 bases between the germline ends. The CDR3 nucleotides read TGTGCCAGCAGTTTACGGGGGAGCACAGATACGCAGTATTTT. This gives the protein CASSLRGSTDTQYF.

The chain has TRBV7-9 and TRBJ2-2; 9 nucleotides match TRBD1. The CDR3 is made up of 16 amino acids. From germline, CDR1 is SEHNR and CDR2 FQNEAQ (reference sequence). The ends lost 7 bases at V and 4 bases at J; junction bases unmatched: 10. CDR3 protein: CASNDDWDRVTGELFF. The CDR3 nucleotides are TGTGCCAGCAACGACGATTGGGACAGGGTCACCGGGGAGCTGTTTTTT.

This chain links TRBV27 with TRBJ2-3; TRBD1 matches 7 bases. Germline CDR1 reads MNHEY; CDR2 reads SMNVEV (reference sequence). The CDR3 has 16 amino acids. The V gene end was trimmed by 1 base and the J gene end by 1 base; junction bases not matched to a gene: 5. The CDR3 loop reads CASSLYRGQGTDTQYF. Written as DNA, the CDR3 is TGTGCCAGCAGTTTATATAGGGGGCAGGGCACAGATACGCAGTATTTT.

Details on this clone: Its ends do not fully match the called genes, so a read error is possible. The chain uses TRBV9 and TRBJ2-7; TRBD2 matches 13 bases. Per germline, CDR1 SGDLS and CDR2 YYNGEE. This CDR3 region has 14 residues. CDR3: CASTGTGTSGTMHF. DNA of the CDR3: TGTGCCAGCACGGGGACGGGGACTAGCGGGACTATGCACTTC. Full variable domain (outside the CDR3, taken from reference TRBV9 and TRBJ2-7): DSGVTQTPKHLITATGQRVTLRCSPRSGDLSVYWYQQSLDQGLQFLIQYYNGEERAKGNILERFSAQQFPDLHSELNLSSLELGDSALYFCASTGTGTSGTMHFGPGTRLTVT.

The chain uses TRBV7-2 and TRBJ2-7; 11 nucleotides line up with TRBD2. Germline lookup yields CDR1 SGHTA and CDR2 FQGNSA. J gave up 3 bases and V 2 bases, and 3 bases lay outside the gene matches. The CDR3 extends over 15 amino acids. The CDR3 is CASSLQGLADYEQYF. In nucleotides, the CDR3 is TGTGCCAGCAGCTTACAGGGACTAGCGGACTACGAGCAGTACTTC.

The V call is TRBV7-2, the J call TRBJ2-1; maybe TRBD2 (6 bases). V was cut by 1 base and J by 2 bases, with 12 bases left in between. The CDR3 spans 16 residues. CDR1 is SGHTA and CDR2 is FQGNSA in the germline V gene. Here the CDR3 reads CASSLERRGAYNEQFF. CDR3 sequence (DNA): TGTGCCAGCAGCTTAGAAAGGCGGGGAGCCTACAATGAGCAGTTCTTC. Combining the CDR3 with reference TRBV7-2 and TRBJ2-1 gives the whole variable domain GAGVSQSPSNKVTEKGKDVELRCDPISGHTALYWYRQSLGQGLEFLIYFQGNSAPDKSGLPSDRFSAERTGGSVSTLTIQRTQQEDSAVYLCASSLERRGAYNEQFFGPGTRLTVL.

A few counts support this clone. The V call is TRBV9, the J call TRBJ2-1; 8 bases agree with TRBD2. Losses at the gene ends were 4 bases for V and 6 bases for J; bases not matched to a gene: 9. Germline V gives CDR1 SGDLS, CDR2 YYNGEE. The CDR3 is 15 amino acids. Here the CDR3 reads CASSPQPGGPNEQFF. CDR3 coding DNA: TGTGCCAGCAGCCCCCAGCCGGGAGGGCCCAATGAGCAGTTCTTC.

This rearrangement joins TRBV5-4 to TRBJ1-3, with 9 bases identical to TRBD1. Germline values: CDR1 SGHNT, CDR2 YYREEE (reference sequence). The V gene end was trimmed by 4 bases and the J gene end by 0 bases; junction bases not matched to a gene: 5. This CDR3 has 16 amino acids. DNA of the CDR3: TGTGCCAGCAGCACCGGACAGGGGAGCTCTGGAAACACCATATATTTT. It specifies CASSTGQGSSGNTIYF.

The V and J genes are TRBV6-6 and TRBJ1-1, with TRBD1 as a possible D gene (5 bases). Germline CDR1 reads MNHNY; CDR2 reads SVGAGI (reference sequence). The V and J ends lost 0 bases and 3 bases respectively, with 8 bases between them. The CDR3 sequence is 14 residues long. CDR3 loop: CASSYSEGDTEAFF. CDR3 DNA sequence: TGTGCCAGCAGTTACTCGGAAGGGGACACTGAAGCTTTCTTT.

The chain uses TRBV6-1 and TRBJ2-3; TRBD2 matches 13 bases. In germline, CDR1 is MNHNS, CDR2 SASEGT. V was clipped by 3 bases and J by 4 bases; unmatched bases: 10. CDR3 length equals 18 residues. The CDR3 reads CASSDLLWTSGSPDTQYF. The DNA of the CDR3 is TGTGCCAGCAGTGACCTCCTCTGGACTAGCGGGAGTCCAGATACGCAGTATTTT.

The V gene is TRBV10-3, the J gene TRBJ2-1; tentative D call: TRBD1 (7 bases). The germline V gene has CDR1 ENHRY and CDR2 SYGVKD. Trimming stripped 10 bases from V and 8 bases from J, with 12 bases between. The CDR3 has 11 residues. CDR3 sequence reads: CATQGGHEQFF. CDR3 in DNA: TGTGCCACGCAGGGGGGCCATGAGCAGTTCTTC.